This TCR beta chain was captured by sequencing in a study of OX40 agonist ivuxolimab in advanced cancers. Turning to the overall study: Ivuxolimab was an agonistic, fully human IgG2 monoclonal antibody directed against OX40 (CD134), a costimulatory receptor. Intravenous ivuxolimab was administered to patients every 2 weeks at six dose levels: 0.01, 0.1, 0.3, 1.5, 3 and 10 mg/kg. Of the roughly 50 dose-escalation patients, hepatocellular carcinoma was present in around 20, melanoma in around 15, renal cell carcinoma in 9 and head and neck cancer in 9. In the dose-escalation cohort, around four fifths of patients were male, and the mean age was around 65 years with a range of about 20 to 79. Prior anti-PD-1, anti-PD-L1 or anti-CTLA-4 therapy was permitted, and checkpoint inhibitors had been received by more than 35% of dose-escalation patients. Partial responses occurred in three dose-escalation patients, of whom one had hepatocellular carcinoma and two had cutaneous melanoma. Peripheral TCRbeta sequencing was intended to test whether TCR sequence diversity was altered and clonal T-cell expansion was caused by ivuxolimab. The paper describes the monotherapy dose-escalation part (N ≈ 50 patients) of the phase I trial of ivuxolimab.

The trial excluded patients who had a history of autoimmune disease or were on systemic immunosuppression. Peripheral blood for TCR sequencing was collected from all dose cohorts at baseline, on cycle 4 day 1, and on cycle 7 day 1. The samples were drawn from a first-in-human, open-label, multicenter phase I dose-escalation trial of ivuxolimab. Adults with locally advanced or metastatic melanoma, renal cell carcinoma, hepatocellular carcinoma or head and neck squamous cell carcinoma were enrolled in the trial. Before TCR sequencing, CD4+ T cells and CD8+ T cells from peripheral blood were sorted into separate populations. To note about this clone: Its antigen has not been determined. No much larger clone is present one base from it, and per-base qualities are unavailable.

The CDR3 sequence holds 13 residues, the cysteine and phenylalanine included. CDR3 DNA is the only sequence kept; it has 39 bases, read in frame from the first base. Deletion took 1 base off V and 6 bases off J, with a span of 4 bases between the germline ends. Sequences LNHDA (CDR1) and SQIVND (CDR2) are obtained from the germline V gene (reference sequence). To sequence the TCRbeta CDR3 region, genomic DNA was isolated from the sorted cells. The immunoSEQ Assay was used to sequence the TCRbeta CDR3 regions. In its TCRdb copy, this immuneACCESS table keeps in-frame sequences only and misses some clones. Where compared with another copy, unresolved V genes explain less than half of these, and the others have no known cause. Present in this sample are approximately 74,000 clones, about 93% of which were seen just once. Jointly, the top ten make up around 0.3% of the sample. Paper-wide results and their limitations: After ivuxolimab, more expanded clones were found on average in CD8+ T cells than in CD4+ T cells. Partial responders in the 0.1-3.0 mg/kg groups had among the lowest normalized peripheral clonal expansion, especially among CD8+ T cells. Antigen specificity was not determined for the clonally expanded peripheral T cells. Clonal expansion of both CD4+ and CD8+ blood T cells was observed from baseline to week 6 at doses 0.1 to 3.0 mg/kg. Low levels of normalized T-cell clonal expansion were also shown by some nonresponding patients.

The sequence was obtained from an adult with an advanced solid tumor such as melanoma, head and neck, liver or kidney cancer. This sample comprised CD4+ or CD8+ T cells sorted from blood, obtained in a trial of the OX40 agonist ivuxolimab. The chain is assembled from TRBV19 and TRBJ1-6; no D gene is confidently identified. The nucleotide sequence is given as TGTGCCAGTAGTATAGGGGTTAATTCACCCCTCCACTTT. This is translated as CASSIGVNSPLHF.